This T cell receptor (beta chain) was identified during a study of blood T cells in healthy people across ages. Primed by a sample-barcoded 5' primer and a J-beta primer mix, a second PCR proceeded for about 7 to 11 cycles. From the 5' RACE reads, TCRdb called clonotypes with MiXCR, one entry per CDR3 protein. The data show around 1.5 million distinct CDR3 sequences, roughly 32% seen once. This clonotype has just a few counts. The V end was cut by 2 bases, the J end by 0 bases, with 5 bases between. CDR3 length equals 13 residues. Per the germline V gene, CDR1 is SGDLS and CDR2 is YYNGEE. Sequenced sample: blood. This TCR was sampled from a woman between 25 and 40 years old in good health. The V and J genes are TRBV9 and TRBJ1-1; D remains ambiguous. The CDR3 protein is CASSVEMNTEAFF. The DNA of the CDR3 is TGTGCCAGCAGCGTCGAGATGAACACTGAAGCTTTCTTT.